A single sample gave rise to the 24 T cell receptor beta chains below, sequenced in a study of radiotherapy plus CTLA-4 blockade in lung cancer. The method was immunoSEQ multiplex PCR; TCRdb's version includes in-frame clones alone and lacks a portion of them. The sample contains about 62,000 clones, roughly 76% of which appear only once. Material: peripheral blood, obtained from a patient treated with radiotherapy plus ipilimumab. These receptors were collected from a human donor with non-small cell lung cancer who had a complete response to radiotherapy plus ipilimumab.

The rearrangement uses TRBV7-3 and TRBJ2-5; weak D call: TRBD1 (5 bases). V shed 1 base and J shed 8 bases, with 11 bases lying between them. CDR3 size: 13 residues. The V gene's germline CDR1 is SGHTA and CDR2 FQGTGA. CDR3 in DNA: TGTGCCAGCAGCTTAAATCAGGGCCAAACCCAGTACTTC. Its translation: CASSLNQGQTQYF. Based on the CDR3 plus reference TRBV7-3 and TRBJ2-5, the full variable domain is GAGVSQTPSNKVTEKGKYVELRCDPISGHTALYWYRQSLGQGPEFLIYFQGTGAADDSGLPNDRFFAVRPEGSVSTLKIQRTERGDSAVYLCASSLNQGQTQYFGPGTRLLVL.

The gene calls are TRBV28 and TRBJ1-4; 12 bases match TRBD1. The CDR3 has 17 amino acids. The germline gives CDR1 MDHEN, CDR2 SYDVKM. J gave up 8 bases and V 3 bases, and 10 bases lay outside the gene matches. The chain's CDR3 is CASSFRDRGRAEEKLFF. Written as DNA, the CDR3 is TGTGCCAGCAGTTTTCGGGACAGGGGGCGGGCAGAGGAAAAACTGTTTTTT.

The CDR3 is CASSLPGQPQHF. CDR3 nucleotide sequence: TGTGCCAGCAGCTTACCCGGTCAGCCCCAGCATTTT. This chain links TRBV7-9 with TRBJ1-5, with no clear D. The length of the CDR3 is 12 residues. The V end was cut by 2 bases, the J end by 6 bases, with 5 bases between. CDR1 is SEHNR and CDR2 is FQNEAQ in the germline V gene (reference sequence).

The chain joins TRBV14 to TRBJ2-6, with D possibly TRBD1 on 6 matching bases. The V gene lost 3 bases and the J gene lost 2 bases, with 11 bases spanning the gap. This CDR3 has 16 residues. Germline lookup yields CDR1 SGHDN and CDR2 FVKESK. The CDR3 DNA sequence: TGTGCCAGCAGCCAGTCTAGGGGGACTGGGGCCAACGTCCTGACTTTC. This gives the protein CASSQSRGTGANVLTF.

The chain combines TRBV7-3 with TRBJ2-5; TRBD1 aligns across 10 bases. Germline values: CDR1 SGHTA, CDR2 FQGTGA. The CDR3 sequence is 13 residues long. Unmatched junction bases numbered 6, after V lost 9 bases and J lost 5 bases. CDR3 nucleotide sequence: TGTGCCAGTTCCCGGGACAGGGGTGAGACCCAGTACTTC. It yields the protein CASSRDRGETQYF.

The CDR3 DNA is TGTGCCAGCAGTACCAGACAGGGACTAGCGGGAGGAGGTGCTTACAATGAGCAGTTCTTC. It is translated as CASSTRQGLAGGGAYNEQFF. The chain employs TRBV27 and TRBJ2-1; 15 bases align to TRBD2. The CDR3 runs to 20 residues. Unmatched junction bases numbered 15, after V lost 5 bases and J lost 4 bases. The V gene's germline CDR1 is MNHEY and CDR2 SMNVEV (reference sequence).

This chain uses TRBV19 with TRBJ2-7; D not resolved. Germline lookup yields CDR1 LNHDA and CDR2 SQIVND (reference sequence). This CDR3 has 13 residues. V was pared by 3 bases and J by 7 bases, with 13 bases between. In nucleotides, the CDR3 is TGTGCCAGTAGTATCCAAACCAGTATGGAGCAGTACTTC. Translated, it gives CASSIQTSMEQYF.

The genes are TRBV28 and TRBJ2-7; tentative D call: TRBD2 (5 bases). The CDR3 consists of 12 residues. Deletions cut 6 bases from V and 4 bases from J, with 10 bases between. Germline V CDR1 and CDR2: MDHEN, SYDVKM. The CDR3 protein is CASSSRDYEQYF. The DNA of the CDR3 is TGTGCCAGCAGCTCGAGGGATTACGAGCAGTACTTC. The variable domain in full, completed from reference TRBV28 and TRBJ2-7, reads DVKVTQSSRYLVKRTGEKVFLECVQDMDHENMFWYRQDPGLGLRLIYFSYDVKMKEKGDIPEGYSVSREKKERFSLILESASTNQTSMYLCASSSRDYEQYFGPGTRLTVT.

The genes are TRBV6-5 and TRBJ1-5, with D unclear. The germline V gene has CDR1 MNHEY and CDR2 SVGAGI. The CDR3 has 13 amino acids. The V end was cut by 2 bases, the J end by 3 bases, with 5 bases between. The CDR3 DNA sequence: TGTGCCAGCAGTTACCAAGCCAATCAGCCCCAGCATTTT. The encoded protein is CASSYQANQPQHF.

The count of this clone is one. The chain couples TRBV7-2 to TRBJ2-3; 9 nucleotides align to TRBD2. V lost 3 bases and J lost 4; bases outside the gene matches: 11. CDR3 length: 17 amino acids. Germline CDR1 and CDR2: SGHTA and FQGNSA. CDR3 sequence reads: CASSFGAGGPFADTQYF. The DNA for the CDR3 is TGTGCCAGCAGCTTTGGCGCGGGGGGGCCTTTTGCAGATACGCAGTATTTT.

This clone was observed a handful of times. This chain links TRBV6-1 with TRBJ2-7, with D unclear. From germline, CDR1 is MNHNS and CDR2 SASEGT. This CDR3 region has 13 residues. Trimming shortened V by 1 base and J by 3 bases, and 7 bases separated the two germline ends. The CDR3 protein is CASSEGRNYEQYF. The CDR3 DNA sequence: TGTGCCAGCAGTGAAGGCAGGAACTACGAGCAGTACTTC.

This rearrangement joins TRBV2 to TRBJ1-2; the D gene is possibly TRBD1 (5 bases). This CDR3 has 14 amino acids. V lost 2 bases to trimming and J lost 3 bases, with 10 bases between them. CDR1 is SNHLY, CDR2 FYNNEI, per germline. CDR3 loop: CASSEQGLYYGYTF. The DNA for the CDR3 is TGTGCCAGCAGTGAACAGGGACTTTACTATGGCTACACCTTC.

This clone was counted a single time. V gene TRBV19 combines with J gene TRBJ2-3; D possibly corresponds to TRBD2 (7 bases). V was clipped by 3 bases and J by 1 base, with 14 bases between them. The CDR3 extends over 16 amino acids. In germline, CDR1 is LNHDA, CDR2 SQIVND (reference sequence). CDR3 amino acids: CASSIPWRGRTDTQYF. The CDR3 bases are TGTGCCAGTAGTATCCCCTGGCGGGGGCGCACAGATACGCAGTATTTT.

This clone was seen a few times. Here the CDR3 DNA reads TGTGCCAGCTCAGGGCAGCCGTACCAAGAGACCCAGTACTTC. It codes for CASSGQPYQETQYF. The chain joins TRBV7-9 to TRBJ2-5, with D perhaps TRBD1 (5 bases). The CDR3 runs 14 residues. CDR1 and CDR2 from the germline V gene are SEHNR and FQNEAQ (reference sequence). V gave up 8 bases and J gave up 0 bases, with 13 bases separating them.

The rearrangement joins TRBV5-6 to TRBJ2-7, with 10 nucleotides matching TRBD1. V lost 4 bases, J lost 6 bases, and 10 bases stayed unmatched. Germline CDR1 is SGHDT and CDR2 is YYEEEE. The CDR3 spans 15 residues. The CDR3 sequence is CASSTDRGPRSEQYF. The DNA for the CDR3 is TGTGCCAGCAGCACTGACAGGGGGCCAAGGAGCGAGCAGTACTTC.

The chain uses TRBV6-5 and TRBJ1-2, with 8 bases that match TRBD1. CDR3 size: 14 residues. Looked up from germline, CDR1 is MNHEY and CDR2 is SVGAGI. The V gene end was trimmed by 8 bases and the J gene end by 4 bases; junction bases not matched to a gene: 9. CDR3 bases: TGTGCCAGCGCTCCGGGACAGGTCGCCTATGGCTACACCTTC. Translated, it gives CASAPGQVAYGYTF.

This clone was counted a few times. The genes are TRBV28 and TRBJ1-1; TRBD1 might be the D (6 bases). The CDR3 contains 11 residues. CDR1 is MDHEN and CDR2 is SYDVKM in the germline V gene. Trimming cost V 5 bases and J 10 bases, with 11 bases left between them. The CDR3 bases are TGTGCCAGCAGTCTCCAGGGGTTAGCTTTCTTT. Its translation: CASSLQGLAFF.

The chain recombines TRBV6-5 with TRBJ2-2; D is perhaps TRBD2 (5 bases). Germline assignment: CDR1 MNHEY and CDR2 SVGAGI. CDR3 length equals 14 residues. Trimming removed 7 bases at V and 1 base at J, with 10 bases between. CDR3: CASKEELNTGELFF. The CDR3 DNA sequence: TGTGCCAGCAAGGAGGAGCTGAACACCGGGGAGCTGTTTTTT.

This clone was observed a handful of times. V usage is TRBV19 and J usage is TRBJ1-5, with D maybe TRBD1 (5 bases). Germline-derived CDR1 and CDR2 are LNHDA and SQIVND (reference sequence). The CDR3 runs 15 residues. Between the trimmed V and J ends, which lost 7 bases and 2 bases, there was a span of 15 bases. The CDR3 nucleotides are TGTGCCAGTACTAATCAGGGTAGGGGCAATCAGCCCCAGCATTTT. Translation: CASTNQGRGNQPQHF. The whole variable domain, filled in from reference TRBV19 and TRBJ1-5, reads DGGITQSPKYLFRKEGQNVTLSCEQNLNHDAMYWYRQDPGQGLRLIYYSQIVNDFQKGDIAEGYSVSREKKESFPLTVTSAQKNPTAFYLCASTNQGRGNQPQHFGDGTRLSIL.

The V gene is TRBV19, the J gene TRBJ2-7; TRBD2 is a possible D gene (6 bases). The CDR3 is 15 amino acids. Trimming took 5 bases from V and 0 from J, leaving 14 bases between them. Germline CDR1 reads LNHDA; CDR2 reads SQIVND (reference sequence). The DNA for the CDR3 is TGTGCCAGTAGTGGAACTAGCACGAGCTCCTACGAGCAGTACTTC. Protein sequence: CASSGTSTSSYEQYF.

This chain links TRBV6-5 with TRBJ1-2; D may be TRBD1 (5 bases). Germline assignment: CDR1 MNHEY and CDR2 SVGAGI. Trimming removed 7 bases from V and 2 bases from J, with 17 bases in between. The CDR3 extends over 15 amino acids. CDR3 nucleotides: TGTGCCAGCACTCCGCTCATGACAGAGAACTATGGCTACACCTTC. This translates into CASTPLMTENYGYTF.

In nucleotides, the CDR3 is TGTGCCAGCAGCTTGGCGGGGGGGCCTGGGTTCGGCTACACCTTC. Translation gives CASSLAGGPGFGYTF. The rearrangement uses TRBV5-4 and TRBJ1-2; D is perhaps TRBD1 (6 bases). The CDR3 length is 15 residues. Germline V lookup: CDR1 SGHNT, CDR2 YYREEE (reference sequence). V was cut by 0 bases and J by 8 bases, with 17 bases left in between.

The V call is TRBV6-5, the J call TRBJ2-3; 10 bases agree with TRBD1. This CDR3 is 15 amino acids long. With V trimmed by 4 bases and J by 4 bases, 5 bases remained unmatched. Germline lookup yields CDR1 MNHEY and CDR2 SVGAGI. The CDR3 DNA reads as TGTGCCAGCAGTTCTGACGGGACAGGGGCAGATACGCAGTATTTT. Amino acid sequence: CASSSDGTGADTQYF.

The V gene is TRBV7-9, the J gene TRBJ1-2; 8 nucleotides line up with TRBD1. Germline V gives CDR1 SEHNR, CDR2 FQNEAQ (reference sequence). The junction had 4 bases not matched to a gene; V was cut back by 3 bases and J by 7 bases. The CDR3 is made up of 13 amino acids. The CDR3 DNA reads as TGTGCCAGCAGCTTTCAGGGGGCACTTGGCTACACCTTC. Translating it yields CASSFQGALGYTF.